The clone carrying this TCR beta chain turned up a few times. What it recognizes is unknown. This likely comes from a read error, as the CDR3 has no conserved phenylalanine or tryptophan at its end. The sample originates from a study of tumor and adjacent non-tumor tissue in lung cancer. The study's findings and limits: In normal lung, the top 100 clones were significantly more dominant than in tumor.

No cell sorting was done before RNA was extracted from the tissue. The normal lung tissue was taken more than 3 cm from the tumor edge. A modified ARM-PCR protocol with three rounds of nested PCR amplified TCRbeta. TCRdb itself ran the multiplex PCR reads through MiXCR, one entry per CDR3 protein. The data show roughly 120,000 distinct CDR3 sequences, under 65% seen once. Sequencing was performed on distant non-tumor lung tissue. The TCR originated in a man aged 55 to 69 with non-small cell lung cancer.

CDR3 loop: CASSSHGTSGTDTQYL. The CDR3 region has the DNA TGTGCCAGCAGTTCCCACGGGACTAGCGGCACAGATACGCAGTATCTT. The gene calls are TRBV12-3 or TRBV12-4 and TRBJ2-3; 10 nucleotides match TRBD2. The ends lost 4 bases at V and 1 base at J; junction bases unmatched: 5. The CDR3 is 16 amino acids.